This entry lists 23 T cell receptor beta chains sequenced from one sample in a study of blood T cell repertoires in COVID-19. Assay used: immunoSEQ multiplex PCR; TCRdb lists only in-frame clones, some missing. The sample records 140,000 to 150,000 clones, approximately 80% being singletons. The sequenced sample consisted of peripheral blood. The receptors stem from a woman aged 50 to 60 with acute or convalescent COVID-19.

This chain links TRBV9 with TRBJ2-2, with a possible D match to TRBD2 (6 bases). V lost 3 bases to trimming and J lost 2 bases, with 11 bases between them. The CDR3 loop spans 15 amino acids. Germline V gene lookup returns CDR1 SGDLS and CDR2 YYNGEE. CDR3 protein: CASSDGGTNTGELFF. CDR3 DNA: TGTGCCAGCAGCGACGGAGGGACTAACACCGGGGAGCTGTTTTTT.

The V call is TRBV6-5, the J call TRBJ2-1; a weak D match, TRBD1 (6 bases). This CDR3 contains 13 residues. Germline V gene data show CDR1 as MNHEY and CDR2 as SVGAGI. V was trimmed by 6 bases and J by 5 bases, leaving 11 bases between them. CDR3 residues: CASRQGIDNEQFF. The CDR3 nucleotides are TGTGCCAGCAGGCAGGGGATTGACAATGAGCAGTTCTTC.

The chain recombines TRBV6-5 with TRBJ1-1; D is uncertain. This CDR3 spans 14 amino acids. The germline gives CDR1 MNHEY, CDR2 SVGAGI. V was trimmed by 6 bases and J by 8 bases, leaving 19 bases between them. CDR3 nucleotide sequence: TGTGCCAGCAGGAGCCCCCGTGGAGGGCGCGAAGCTTTCTTT. The encoded protein is CASRSPRGGREAFF.

This chain connects TRBV5-8 to TRBJ2-2; tentative D call: TRBD1 (5 bases). Germline lookup yields CDR1 SGHTS and CDR2 YDEGEE. Trimming removed 1 base at V and 6 bases at J, with 13 bases between. CDR3 length: 15 amino acids. CDR3 region: CASSLFTGRSGELFF. CDR3 coding DNA: TGTGCCAGCAGCTTGTTTACAGGACGGTCCGGGGAGCTGTTTTTT. Variable domain in full (rest from reference TRBV5-8 and TRBJ2-2): EAGVTQSPTHLIKTRGQQATLRCSPISGHTSVYWYQQALGLGLQFLLWYDEGEERNRGNFPPRFSGRQFPNYSSELNVNALELEDSALYLCASSLFTGRSGELFFGEGSRLTVL.

As concerns this clone: Mismatch with germline at one junction end may stem from a read error. This sequence joins TRBV19 and TRBJ1-1; 7 bases are a match to TRBD1. This CDR3 has 13 residues. Looked up from germline, CDR1 is LNHDA and CDR2 is SQIVND (reference sequence). The CDR3 DNA follows: TGTGCCAGTAGAATAGGGGGCGGCACTGAAGCTTTCTTT. The encoded protein is CASRIGGGTEAFF.

In its sample, this clone was seen a few times. The rearrangement links TRBV6-5 to TRBJ2-5, with 12 bases matching TRBD1. The CDR3 consists of 16 residues. The junction had 7 bases not matched to a gene; V was cut back by 2 bases and J by 6 bases. Germline V gives CDR1 MNHEY, CDR2 SVGAGI. CDR3 nucleotide sequence: TGTGCCAGCAGTTACGGGACAGGGGGCAGAAGGCAGACCCAGTACTTC. It is translated as CASSYGTGGRRQTQYF.

V and J are TRBV7-6 and TRBJ2-1, with TRBD2 identical over 8 bases. This CDR3 contains 15 residues. V gave up 1 base and J gave up 5 bases; unmatched junction bases: 4. Germline CDR1 SGHVS, CDR2 FNYEAQ. The CDR3 reads CASSLGPAGDNEQFF. CDR3 bases: TGTGCCAGCAGCTTAGGTCCAGCGGGGGACAATGAGCAGTTCTTC.

This clone came up a few times. The gene calls are TRBV6-1 and TRBJ2-7; D gene ambiguous. This CDR3 spans 15 amino acids. V lost 1 base and J 2 bases, leaving 12 bases between the germline ends. Germline V lookup: CDR1 MNHNS, CDR2 SASEGT. CDR3 sequence (DNA): TGTGCCAGCAGTGAAGGACTGGCAAACCCCTACGAGCAGTACTTC. The encoded protein is CASSEGLANPYEQYF.

This clone was detected only once. The chain combines TRBV19 with TRBJ1-4; D gene uncertain. Trimming left V 7 bases short and J 7 bases short, with 16 bases between. Germline assignment: CDR1 LNHDA and CDR2 SQIVND (reference sequence). The CDR3 runs 14 residues. The CDR3 nucleotides read TGTGCCAGTACCGTGACGCTTACGGGTGAAAAACTGTTTTTT. This codes for CASTVTLTGEKLFF.

The chain combines TRBV5-1 with TRBJ1-2; tentative D call: TRBD1 (6 bases). The CDR3 totals 12 residues. V was shortened by 2 bases and J by 5 bases, with 7 bases between the two germline ends. Germline V CDR1 and CDR2: SGHRS, YFSETQ. The DNA for the CDR3 is TGCGCCAGCAGCTTTGGACAGTATGGCTACACCTTC. Amino acids: CASSFGQYGYTF.

V is TRBV5-1 and J is TRBJ2-5; TRBD2 agrees at 9 bases. CDR3 length: 16 residues. V trimming: 2 bases; J trimming: 0 bases; junction bases outside the gene matches: 5. Germline loops: CDR1 SGHRS, CDR2 YFSETQ. CDR3 sequence: CASSFLAGAYQETQYF. DNA for the CDR3: TGCGCCAGCAGCTTCTTAGCGGGGGCGTACCAAGAGACCCAGTACTTC.

V gene TRBV28 combines with J gene TRBJ1-5, with D maybe TRBD1 (5 bases). The germline V and J ends were trimmed by 2 bases and 7 bases, with 15 bases remaining between them. CDR3 length: 15 residues. Germline CDR1 MDHEN, CDR2 SYDVKM. The CDR3 region is CASSLGGVAGQPQHF. The DNA of the CDR3 is TGTGCCAGCAGTTTAGGTGGGGTAGCAGGGCAGCCCCAGCATTTT.

The chain joins TRBV29-1 to TRBJ1-2; TRBD1 might be the D (5 bases). The germline gives CDR1 SQVTM, CDR2 ANQGSEA. Trimming left V 4 bases short and J 1 base short, with 13 bases between. The length of the CDR3 is 14 residues. CDR3 DNA sequence: TGCAGCGTTGGGGAGGGGACCTTTAACTATGGCTACACCTTC. Translating gives CSVGEGTFNYGYTF.

This clone was counted only a few times. The chain joins TRBV11-1 to TRBJ1-1, with D uncertain. In germline, CDR1 is SGHAT, CDR2 FQDESV (reference sequence). The ends were cut back, 3 bases at V and 0 bases at J, with 14 bases in the middle. This CDR3 comprises 16 residues. CDR3 bases: TGTGCCAGCAGCTTCGCGGAGGCGGGCATGAACACTGAAGCTTTCTTT. This codes for CASSFAEAGMNTEAFF.

V usage is TRBV9 and J usage is TRBJ1-2; D is possibly TRBD1 (5 bases). Germline V gene sequence: CDR1 SGDLS, CDR2 YYNGEE. The CDR3 totals 13 residues. Trimming removed 0 bases at V and 8 bases at J, with 11 bases between. For the CDR3, the DNA is TGTGCCAGCAGCGTAGAAGGGGTGGGAGGCTACACCTTC. This codes for CASSVEGVGGYTF.

The CDR3 bases are TGTGCCAGCAGCCAGGGACTAGCGGGGCCAGATACGCAGTATTTT. Protein product: CASSQGLAGPDTQYF. V and J are TRBV6-2 or TRBV6-3 and TRBJ2-3; 13 nucleotides line up with TRBD2. The germline CDR1 and CDR2 sequences are MNHEY and SVGEGT. The V segment lost 6 bases and the J segment 4 bases; nucleotides outside the gene matches: 4. The CDR3 has 15 amino acids.

This sequence joins TRBV27 and TRBJ1-5; tentative D call: TRBD1 (5 bases). CDR3 length equals 15 residues. Germline assignment: CDR1 MNHEY and CDR2 SMNVEV (reference sequence). V was shortened by 5 bases and J by 3 bases, with 14 bases between the two germline ends. CDR3 loop: CASSGQGPLNQPQHF. As DNA, the CDR3 is TGTGCCAGCAGTGGTCAGGGTCCCCTCAATCAGCCCCAGCATTTT.

Details on this clone: This CDR3 is also generated by other DNA sequences in the sample. V is TRBV18 and J is TRBJ1-1; D not resolved. The CDR3 loop spans 13 amino acids. V lost 3 bases to trimming and J lost 1 base, with 6 bases between them. CDR1 KGHSH and CDR2 LQKENI come from the germline V gene. The DNA for the CDR3 is TGTGCCAGCTCACCTACAGAGAACACTGAAGCTTTCTTT. As protein: CASSPTENTEAFF.

In its sample, this clone was seen a few times. V gene TRBV5-1 combines with J gene TRBJ1-1; D uncertain. This CDR3 is built from 18 residues. V was shortened by 2 bases and J by 0 bases, with 20 bases between the two germline ends. Germline V gene lookup returns CDR1 SGHRS and CDR2 YFSETQ. The chain's CDR3 is CASSFNQRVEAMNTEAFF. The CDR3, as DNA: TGCGCCAGCAGCTTCAATCAACGGGTGGAAGCCATGAACACTGAAGCTTTCTTT.

This rearrangement joins TRBV28 to TRBJ1-2, with D tentatively TRBD1 (5 bases). The CDR3 contains 12 residues. V was pared by 7 bases and J by 1 base, with 7 bases between. The germline gives CDR1 MDHEN, CDR2 SYDVKM. CDR3 amino acids: CASTGLNYGYTF. The CDR3 coding sequence is TGTGCCAGCACGGGACTTAACTATGGCTACACCTTC.

This chain joins TRBV15 and TRBJ1-1; 8 bases are shared with TRBD1. The CDR3 totals 15 residues. Looked up from germline, CDR1 is LNHNV and CDR2 is YYDKDF (reference sequence). The junction had 10 bases not matched to a gene; V was cut back by 3 bases and J by 7 bases. The CDR3 region is CATSSKRTGPIEAFF. CDR3 DNA sequence: TGTGCCACCAGCAGCAAAAGGACAGGGCCAATTGAAGCTTTCTTT.

The sample holds a few counts of this clone. The V call is TRBV6-5, the J call TRBJ1-5, with TRBD1 matching 7 bases. The V and J ends lost 5 bases and 5 bases, in that order; junction bases with no gene match: 9. Germline V gene sequence: CDR1 MNHEY, CDR2 SVGAGI. This CDR3 has 15 amino acids. The CDR3, as DNA: TGTGCCAGCAGTCAATTTCCAACAGGGGATCAGCCCCAGCATTTT. It yields the protein CASSQFPTGDQPQHF.

The chain employs TRBV3-1 (or the pseudogene TRBV3-2) and TRBJ1-3; no reliable D call. Germline CDR1 reads LGHDT; CDR2 reads YNNKEL (reference sequence). CDR3 size: 13 residues. The ends were cut back, 0 bases at V and 4 bases at J, with 4 bases in the middle. The CDR3 DNA sequence: TGTGCCAGCAGCCAAGAACAGGGAAACACCATATATTTT. Encoded protein: CASSQEQGNTIYF.